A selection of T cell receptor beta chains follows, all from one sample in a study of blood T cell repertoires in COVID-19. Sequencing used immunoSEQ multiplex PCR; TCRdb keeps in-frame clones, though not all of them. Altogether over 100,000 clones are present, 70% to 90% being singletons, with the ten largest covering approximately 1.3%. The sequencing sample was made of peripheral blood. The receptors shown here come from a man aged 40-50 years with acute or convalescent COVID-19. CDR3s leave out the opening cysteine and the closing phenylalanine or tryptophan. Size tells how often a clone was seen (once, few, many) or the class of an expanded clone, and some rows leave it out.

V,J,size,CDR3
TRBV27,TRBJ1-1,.,ASSMGLFNTEAF
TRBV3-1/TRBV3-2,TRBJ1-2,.,ASSPRDRGGGYT
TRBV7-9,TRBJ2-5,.,ASSLGGLAGGRETQY
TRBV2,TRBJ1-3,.,ASSDAGASGNTIY
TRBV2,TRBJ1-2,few,ASSEQGAFGYT
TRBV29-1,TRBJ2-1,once,SAYGLAGLYNEQF
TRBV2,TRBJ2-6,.,ASSRQGSGANVLT
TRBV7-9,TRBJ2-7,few,ASSPPHRSSYEQY
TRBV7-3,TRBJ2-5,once,ASSFSSGETQY
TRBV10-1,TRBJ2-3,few,ASSEGYYTDTQY
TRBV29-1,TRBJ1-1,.,SVGKRGPNTEAF
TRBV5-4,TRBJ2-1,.,ASSLDRKGGEQF
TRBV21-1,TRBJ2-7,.,ASSAPKGDISYEQY
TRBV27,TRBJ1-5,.,ASSATVTLSNQPQH
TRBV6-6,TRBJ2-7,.,ASDATSGPPGNEQY
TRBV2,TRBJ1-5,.,ASSGQGGNQPQH
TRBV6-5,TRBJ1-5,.,ASSYLPGQPQH
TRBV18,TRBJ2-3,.,ASSPPLVLGDTQY
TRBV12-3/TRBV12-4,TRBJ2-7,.,ASRRDFYEQY
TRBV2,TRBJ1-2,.,ARGRQVDNYGYT
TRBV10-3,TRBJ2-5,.,AIRGQGQETQY
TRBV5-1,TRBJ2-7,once,ASSLGASGRNEQY
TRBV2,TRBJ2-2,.,ASGGTSVAGELF
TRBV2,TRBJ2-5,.,ASTLSGTSGGGTQY
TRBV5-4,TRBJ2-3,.,ASSQTAGGSTDTQY
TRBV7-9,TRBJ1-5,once,ASSPGVQPQH
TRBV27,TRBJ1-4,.,ASSWLPNEKLF
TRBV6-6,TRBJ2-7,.,ASSPDRGFSYEQY
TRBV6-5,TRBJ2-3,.,ASRSGVSTDTQY
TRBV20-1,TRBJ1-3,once,GGGLENTIY
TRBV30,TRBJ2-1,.,AWSVGTNYRYNEQF
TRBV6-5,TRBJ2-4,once,ASSQRQEGTSH
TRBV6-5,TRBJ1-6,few,ASSRGGGENSPLH